This TCR beta chain was recorded in a study of graft-versus-host responses after intestinal transplantation. The CDR3 spans 14 residues. Trimming removed 0 bases at V and 5 bases at J, with 8 bases between. The germline CDR1 and CDR2 sequences are MNHEY and SVGAGI. The table came from immunoSEQ multiplex PCR; TCRdb's copy has only in-frame clones and leaves some out. The repertoire holds about 26,000 clones, 82% seen once, with roughly 0.7% in the top ten. Concerning this clone itself: What it binds is not known.

The chain couples TRBV6-5 to TRBJ1-3, with D maybe TRBD1 (5 bases). This clonotype was obtained from a human donor who received an intestinal transplant. The sample was unstimulated CD4+ T cells sorted from spleen or lymph node cells, taken before intestinal transplant. This chain's CDR3 is CASSYSGLRNTIYF. CDR3 nucleotides: TGTGCCAGCAGTTACTCGGGACTCCGAAACACCATATATTTT.